Below are 6 T cell receptor beta chains sequenced from a single sample in a study of response to subunit inactivated influenza vaccine. TCRdb analysed the RT-PCR reads with MiXCR anew, one entry per CDR3 protein. The sample has about 780,000 distinct CDR3 sequences; less than 20% are singletons. Specimen: PBMCs from blood, collected 4 to 6 days after vaccination. The receptors shown here come from a man over 45 who received an inactivated influenza vaccine.

The chain carries TRBV5-6 and TRBJ2-1; weak D call: TRBD2 (5 bases). Between the trimmed V and J ends, which lost 4 bases and 0 bases, there was a span of 11 bases. CDR1 and CDR2 from the germline V gene are SGHDT and YYEEEE. The CDR3 loop spans 15 amino acids. The CDR3 bases are TGTGCCAGCAGCCTCAACCGGGGCTCCTACAATGAGCAGTTCTTC. It yields the protein CASSLNRGSYNEQFF.

The chain carries TRBV20-1 and TRBJ1-2, with 8 nucleotides matching TRBD1. Germline CDR1 reads DFQATT; CDR2 reads SNEGSKA (reference sequence). V trimming: 5 bases; J trimming: 8 bases; junction bases outside the gene matches: 10. The CDR3 spans 13 residues. In DNA form, the CDR3 reads TGCAGTGCTTTGGACAGGGCTGTAGGAGGCTACACCTTC. It yields the protein CSALDRAVGGYTF.

This clonotype was seen ten or more times. The chain employs TRBV20-1 and TRBJ2-1; TRBD2 agrees at 9 bases. Germline assignment: CDR1 DFQATT and CDR2 SNEGSKA (reference sequence). This CDR3 has 18 amino acids. Unmatched junction bases numbered 10, after V lost 1 base and J lost 0 bases. The CDR3 DNA is TGCAGTGCTAGAGTTCTCAGGCGGGAGGGCAACTCCTACAATGAGCAGTTCTTC. Its translation is CSARVLRREGNSYNEQFF.

This clonotype was found once. The chain combines TRBV28 with TRBJ2-3; D remains ambiguous. Looked up from germline, CDR1 is MDHEN and CDR2 is SYDVKM. Trimming cost V 10 bases and J 1 base, with 18 bases left between them. The CDR3 spans 15 residues. The CDR3 nucleotides read TGTGCCATCAGCCCCCGGCTCCTCTGCACAGATACGCAGTATTTT. Translation: CAISPRLLCTDTQYF.

This rearrangement joins TRBV12-3 or TRBV12-4 to TRBJ1-6, with D perhaps matching TRBD1 (5 bases). Trimming pared 3 bases from V and 6 bases from J, leaving 9 bases between. CDR3 length equals 14 residues. CDR3 region: CASSLGDVNSPLHF. CDR3 coding DNA: TGTGCCAGCAGTTTGGGGGACGTTAATTCACCCCTCCACTTT.

The V and J genes are TRBV3-1 and TRBJ2-3, with D tentatively TRBD1 (6 bases). The CDR3 consists of 12 residues. The germline V gene encodes CDR1 LGHDT and CDR2 YNNKEL (reference sequence). V dropped 0 bases and J dropped 14 bases, with 12 bases sitting between them. Here the CDR3 reads CASSQDRTVRYF. The CDR3 DNA reads TGTGCCAGCAGCCAAGATAGGACAGTCAGGTATTTT.